There are many counts of the clone carrying this T cell receptor beta chain. Its target is unknown. Germline CDR1 reads SGHRS; CDR2 reads YFSETQ. This CDR3 region has 15 residues. The V and J ends lost 0 bases and 2 bases respectively, with 9 bases between them. Regions amplified from RNA transcripts were the TCR beta CDR3 regions. TCR CDR3 regions were first amplified by RT-PCR with HTBI primers. MiXCR, run by TCRdb on the multiplex PCR reads, gives a single entry per CDR3 protein. The data contain 650,000 to 850,000 distinct CDR3 sequences, around 20% of them singletons. Patients having uncontrolled infection, another autoimmune disease, pregnancy or lactation were not included. The authors took PBMCs from 10 ml fresh peripheral blood. The entry originates in a study of T cells in Graves' hyperthyroidism and ophthalmopathy. Study-wide points: A model using 13 V-J features told ophthalmopathy apart from stable hyperthyroidism. Most clonotypes that expanded in the thyroid above 0.001 also showed up in blood.

The sequence derives from a woman aged 50 to 60 with Graves' hyperthyroidism that later progressed to Graves' ophthalmopathy. Material for sequencing was blood. The J gene is TRBJ2-1, the V gene TRBV5-1; D gene ambiguous. The CDR3 coding sequence is TGCGCCAGCAGCTTGGAAGGGTTCCCCTACAATGAGCAGTTCTTC. Protein sequence: CASSLEGFPYNEQFF. Filled out from reference TRBV5-1 and TRBJ2-1, the complete variable domain reads KAGVTQTPRYLIKTRGQQVTLSCSPISGHRSVSWYQQTPGQGLQFLFEYFSETQRNKGNFPGRFSGRQFSNSRSEMNVSTLELGDSALYLCASSLEGFPYNEQFFGPGTRLTVL.